What follows are 4 T cell receptor beta chains derived from one specimen sequenced in a study of a mutant IDH1 vaccine in newly diagnosed glioma. Antigens for these TCRs are unknown. Described time point: week 47, end of study. It was 300 ug of mutant IDH1 20-mer peptide that made up each vaccine dose, given with topical imiquimod. Repertoires were generated with immunoSEQ multiplex PCR, while TCRdb's copy carries only in-frame clones and drops some. The table lists around 50,000 clones, roughly two thirds of them singletons. The sequencing here drew on peripheral blood mononuclear cells (PBMCs), taken from a glioma patient whose treatment included an IDH1 peptide vaccine. The receptors were gathered from a man aged 35-49 years with glioma. Some clones in this sample may be carry-over from other donors' samples.

This clone was observed a handful of times. The chain couples TRBV6-4 to TRBJ1-2; 7 nucleotides line up with TRBD1. The V gene's germline CDR1 is MRHNA and CDR2 SNTAGT. The V and J ends lost 0 bases and 4 bases, in that order; junction bases with no gene match: 5. This CDR3 has 15 residues. CDR3 protein: CASSDSSRGSYGYTF. The CDR3 DNA sequence: TGTGCCAGCAGTGACTCGAGCAGGGGGTCCTATGGCTACACCTTC.

This chain links TRBV27 with TRBJ2-2; D gene ambiguous. This CDR3 contains 13 residues. Germline V gene data show CDR1 as MNHEY and CDR2 as SMNVEV (reference sequence). V lost 4 bases and J 6 bases, leaving 9 bases between the germline ends. The CDR3 sequence: CASSSTLAGELFF. Written as DNA, the CDR3 is TGTGCCAGCAGTTCGACATTGGCCGGGGAGCTGTTTTTT.

V is TRBV6-1 and J is TRBJ1-2, with D hard to call. The V and J ends lost 3 bases and 6 bases respectively, with 14 bases between them. CDR3 length: 14 amino acids. CDR1 is MNHNS, CDR2 SASEGT, per germline. DNA of the CDR3: TGTGCCAGCAGTGACCCGGACCGGAGGGATGGCTACACCTTC. Residues: CASSDPDRRDGYTF.

This clone turned up a few times. The chain is built from TRBV27 and TRBJ1-5; tentatively, D is TRBD1 (6 bases). The CDR3 extends over 14 amino acids. With 2 bases removed from V and 5 bases from J, the gap between germline ends came to 10 bases. Germline loops: CDR1 MNHEY, CDR2 SMNVEV (reference sequence). The CDR3 coding sequence is TGTGCCAGCAGTTTAGAGGGGGGCTATCAGCCCCAGCATTTT. This translates into CASSLEGGYQPQHF.